The T cell receptor (beta chain) described here comes from a study of OX40 agonist ivuxolimab in advanced cancers. Study-level results: With doses of 0.1 to 3.0 mg/kg, CD4+ and CD8+ blood T cells had undergone clonal expansion by week 6. Antigen specificity remained undetermined for the expanded peripheral T cells. More expanded clones were found, on average, in CD8+ than in CD4+ T cells.

Autoimmune disease history or systemic immunosuppression barred patients. The CDR3 sequence is 13 residues long. Trimming took 3 bases from V and 6 from J, leaving 12 bases between them. Germline CDR1 is MDHEN and CDR2 is SYDVKM. Produced via immunoSEQ multiplex PCR; TCRdb's table is partial and in-frame only. The sample lists approximately 66,000 clones, approximately 90% occurring once. This clone was recorded only once. Its antigen is not identified. The sequencing used CD4+ or CD8+ T cells sorted from blood, collected in a trial of the OX40 agonist ivuxolimab. This receptor was identified in an adult with an advanced solid tumor such as melanoma, head and neck, liver or kidney cancer. This chain links TRBV28 with TRBJ2-7; D call uncertain. Written as DNA, the CDR3 is TGTGCCAGCAGTTTCCCCCTTACCCGCGAGCAGTACTTC. Its translation is CASSFPLTREQYF.